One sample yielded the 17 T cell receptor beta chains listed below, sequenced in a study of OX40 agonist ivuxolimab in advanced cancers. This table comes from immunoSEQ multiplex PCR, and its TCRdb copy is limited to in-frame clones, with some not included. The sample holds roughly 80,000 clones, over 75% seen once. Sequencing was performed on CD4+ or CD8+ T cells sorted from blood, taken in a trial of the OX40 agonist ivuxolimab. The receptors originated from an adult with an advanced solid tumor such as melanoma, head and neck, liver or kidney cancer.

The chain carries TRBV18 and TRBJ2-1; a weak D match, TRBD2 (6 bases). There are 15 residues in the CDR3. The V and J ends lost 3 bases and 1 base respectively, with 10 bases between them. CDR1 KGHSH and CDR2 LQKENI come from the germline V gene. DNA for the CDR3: TGTGCCAGCTCACCGTTGGGGGGATCCTACAATGAGCAGTTCTTC. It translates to CASSPLGGSYNEQFF.

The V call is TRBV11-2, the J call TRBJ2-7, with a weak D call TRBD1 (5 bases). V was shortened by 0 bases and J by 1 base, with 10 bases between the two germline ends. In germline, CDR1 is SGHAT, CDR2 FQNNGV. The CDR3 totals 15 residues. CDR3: CASSLEWGSSYEQYF. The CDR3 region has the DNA TGTGCCAGCAGCTTAGAGTGGGGCAGTTCCTACGAGCAGTACTTC.

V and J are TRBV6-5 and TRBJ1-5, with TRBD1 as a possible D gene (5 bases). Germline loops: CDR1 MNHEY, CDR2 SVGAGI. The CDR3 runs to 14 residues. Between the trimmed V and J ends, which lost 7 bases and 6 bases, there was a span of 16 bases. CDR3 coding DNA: TGTGCCAGCAAAAGGGGTCTTTCCTCTCAGCCCCAGCATTTT. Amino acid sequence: CASKRGLSSQPQHF.

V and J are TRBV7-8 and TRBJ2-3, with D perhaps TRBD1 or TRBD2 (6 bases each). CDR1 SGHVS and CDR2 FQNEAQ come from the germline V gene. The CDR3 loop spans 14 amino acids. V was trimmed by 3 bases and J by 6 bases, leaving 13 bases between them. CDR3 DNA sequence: TGTGCCAGCAGCTTGTCGGGGGCTGGGGATACGCAGTATTTT. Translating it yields CASSLSGAGDTQYF. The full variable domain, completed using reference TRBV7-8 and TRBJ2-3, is GAGVSQSPRYKVAKRGQDVALRCDPISGHVSLFWYQQALGQGPEFLTYFQNEAQLDKSGLPSDRFFAERPEGSVSTLKIQRTQQEDSAVYLCASSLSGAGDTQYFGPGTRLTVL.

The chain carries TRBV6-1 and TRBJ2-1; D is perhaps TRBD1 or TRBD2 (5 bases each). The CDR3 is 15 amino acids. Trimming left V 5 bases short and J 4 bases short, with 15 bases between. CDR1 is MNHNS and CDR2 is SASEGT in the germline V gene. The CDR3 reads CASSSGTQSYNEQFF. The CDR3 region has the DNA TGTGCCAGCAGTTCCGGGACGCAAAGTTACAATGAGCAGTTCTTC.

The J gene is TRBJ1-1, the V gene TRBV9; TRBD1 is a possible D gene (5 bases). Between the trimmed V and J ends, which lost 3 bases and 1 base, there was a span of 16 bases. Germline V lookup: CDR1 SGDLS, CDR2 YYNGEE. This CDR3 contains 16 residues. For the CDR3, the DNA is TGTGCCAGCAGCGCAGGAACACAGGCGCCGAACACTGAAGCTTTCTTT. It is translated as CASSAGTQAPNTEAFF.

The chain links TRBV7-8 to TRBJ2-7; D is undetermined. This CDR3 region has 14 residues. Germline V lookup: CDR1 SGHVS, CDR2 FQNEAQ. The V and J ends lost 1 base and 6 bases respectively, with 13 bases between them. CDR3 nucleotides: TGTGCCAGCAGCTTAGACTTCGGTCCCTTCGAGCAGTACTTC. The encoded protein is CASSLDFGPFEQYF.

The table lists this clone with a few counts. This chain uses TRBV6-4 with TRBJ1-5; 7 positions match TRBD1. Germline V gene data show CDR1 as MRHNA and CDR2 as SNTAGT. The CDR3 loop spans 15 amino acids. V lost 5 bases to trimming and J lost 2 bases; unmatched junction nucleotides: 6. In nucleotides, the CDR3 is TGTGCCAGCAGTTTCGACAGGGTGCGCAATCAGCCCCAGCATTTT. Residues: CASSFDRVRNQPQHF.

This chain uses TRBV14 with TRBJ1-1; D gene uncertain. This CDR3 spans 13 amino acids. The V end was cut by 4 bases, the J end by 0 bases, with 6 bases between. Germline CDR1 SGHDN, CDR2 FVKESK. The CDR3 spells CASSPHLNTEAFF. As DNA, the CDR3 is TGTGCCAGCAGCCCCCACCTGAACACTGAAGCTTTCTTT.

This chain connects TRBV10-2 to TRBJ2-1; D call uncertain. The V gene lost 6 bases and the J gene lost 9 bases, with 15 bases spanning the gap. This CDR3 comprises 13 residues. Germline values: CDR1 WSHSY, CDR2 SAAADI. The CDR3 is CASRILSGVEQFF. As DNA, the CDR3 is TGCGCCAGCAGGATTCTATCTGGGGTTGAGCAGTTCTTC.

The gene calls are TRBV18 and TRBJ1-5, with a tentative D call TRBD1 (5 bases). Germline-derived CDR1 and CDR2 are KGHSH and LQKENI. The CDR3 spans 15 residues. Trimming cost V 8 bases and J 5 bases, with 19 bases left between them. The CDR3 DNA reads TGTGCCAGCACGCTTCACCGGGGGGAAGATCAGCCCCAGCATTTT. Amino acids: CASTLHRGEDQPQHF.

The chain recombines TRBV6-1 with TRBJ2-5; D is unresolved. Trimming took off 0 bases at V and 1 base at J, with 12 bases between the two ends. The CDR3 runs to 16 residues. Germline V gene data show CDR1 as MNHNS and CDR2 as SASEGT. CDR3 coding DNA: TGTGCCAGCAGTGAAGCCTGGGGAAAAGGCCAAGAGACCCAGTACTTC. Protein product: CASSEAWGKGQETQYF.

The CDR3 DNA sequence: TGTGCCAGCAGCTTAGTCAGCACCACAGATACGCAGTATTTT. Its protein is CASSLVSTTDTQYF. The chain uses TRBV7-2 and TRBJ2-3; D is ambiguous. Trimming cost V 1 base and J 2 bases, with 7 bases left between them. Germline CDR1 is SGHTA and CDR2 is FQGNSA. The CDR3 sequence is 14 residues long.

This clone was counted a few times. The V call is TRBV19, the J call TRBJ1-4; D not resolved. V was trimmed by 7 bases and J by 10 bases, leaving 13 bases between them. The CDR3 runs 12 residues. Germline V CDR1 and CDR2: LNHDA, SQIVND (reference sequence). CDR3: CASTGDTRKLFF. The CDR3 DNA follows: TGTGCCAGTACGGGCGATACGAGAAAACTGTTTTTT. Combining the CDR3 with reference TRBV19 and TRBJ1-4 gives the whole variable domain DGGITQSPKYLFRKEGQNVTLSCEQNLNHDAMYWYRQDPGQGLRLIYYSQIVNDFQKGDIAEGYSVSREKKESFPLTVTSAQKNPTAFYLCASTGDTRKLFFGSGTQLSVL.

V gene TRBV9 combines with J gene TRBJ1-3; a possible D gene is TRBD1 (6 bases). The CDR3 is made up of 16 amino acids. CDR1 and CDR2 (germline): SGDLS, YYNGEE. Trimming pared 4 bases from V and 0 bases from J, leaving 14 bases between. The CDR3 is CASSNPTGYSGNTIYF. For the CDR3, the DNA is TGTGCCAGCAGCAACCCTACAGGGTACTCTGGAAACACCATATATTTT.

The DNA for the CDR3 is TGTGCCAGCAGTTACTCGTCGGGGGCCGAGCAGTACTTC. Residues: CASSYSSGAEQYF. The chain recombines TRBV6-5 with TRBJ2-7; D tentatively reads TRBD1 or TRBD2 (6 bases each). The ends were cut back, 0 bases at V and 6 bases at J, with 9 bases in the middle. Germline lookup yields CDR1 MNHEY and CDR2 SVGAGI. The CDR3 is made up of 13 amino acids.

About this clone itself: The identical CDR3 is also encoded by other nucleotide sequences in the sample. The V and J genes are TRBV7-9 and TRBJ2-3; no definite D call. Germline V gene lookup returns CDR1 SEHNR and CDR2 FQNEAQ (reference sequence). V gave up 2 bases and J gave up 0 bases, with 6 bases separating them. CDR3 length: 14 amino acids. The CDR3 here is CASSLSSSTDTQYF. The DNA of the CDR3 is TGTGCCAGCAGCTTAAGTAGTAGCACAGATACGCAGTATTTT.